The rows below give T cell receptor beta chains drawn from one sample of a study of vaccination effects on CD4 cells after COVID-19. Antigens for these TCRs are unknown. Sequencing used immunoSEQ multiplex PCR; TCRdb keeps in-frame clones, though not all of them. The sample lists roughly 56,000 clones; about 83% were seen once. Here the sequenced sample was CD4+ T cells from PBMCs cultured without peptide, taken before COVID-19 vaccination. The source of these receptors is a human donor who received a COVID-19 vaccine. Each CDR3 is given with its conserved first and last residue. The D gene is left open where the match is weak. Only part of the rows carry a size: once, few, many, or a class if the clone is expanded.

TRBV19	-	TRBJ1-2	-	CASSIDYRVNYGYTF	TGTGCCAGTAGTATAGACTATAGGGTAAACTATGGCTACACCTTC
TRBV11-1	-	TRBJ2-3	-	CASSFVSTDTQYF	TGTGCCAGCAGCTTTGTGAGCACAGATACGCAGTATTTT
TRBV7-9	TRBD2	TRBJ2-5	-	CASSLQTSRVTQYF	TGTGCCAGCAGCTTACAGACTAGCAGGGTGACCCAGTACTTC
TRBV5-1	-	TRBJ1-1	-	CASSLGEQGGYTEAFF	TGCGCCAGCAGCTTGGGGGAACAGGGAGGATACACTGAAGCTTTCTTT
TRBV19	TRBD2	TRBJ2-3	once	CASSLTGLGTDTQYF	TGTGCCAGTAGTCTGACGGGACTAGGCACAGATACGCAGTATTTT
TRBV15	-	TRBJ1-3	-	CATSTYPLGGRKNTGNTIYF	TGTGCCACCAGCACTTACCCGTTGGGCGGAAGGAAAAATACTGGAAACACCATATATTTT
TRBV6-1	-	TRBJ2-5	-	CASSEFMEMETQYF	TGTGCCAGCAGTGAATTCATGGAGATGGAGACCCAGTACTTC
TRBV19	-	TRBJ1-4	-	CASSSGLGSPNHEKLFF	TGTGCCAGTAGTAGTGGCCTAGGGTCTCCGAATCACGAAAAACTGTTTTTT
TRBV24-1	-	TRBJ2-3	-	CATSVRYSTDTQYF	TGTGCCACCAGTGTCAGGTATAGCACAGATACGCAGTATTTT
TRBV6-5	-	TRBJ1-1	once	CASSYSTVPNTEAFF	TGTGCCAGCAGTTACTCGACGGTCCCGAACACTGAAGCTTTCTTT
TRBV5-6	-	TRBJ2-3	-	CASPQRTLSTDTQYF	TGTGCCAGCCCTCAACGGACCCTGAGCACAGATACGCAGTATTTT
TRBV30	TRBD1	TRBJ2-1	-	CAWRLDRADYNEQFF	TGTGCCTGGAGGCTGGACAGGGCCGACTACAATGAGCAGTTCTTC
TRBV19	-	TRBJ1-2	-	CASSISTSNNYGYTF	TGTGCCAGTAGTATTTCGACGTCTAATAACTATGGCTACACCTTC
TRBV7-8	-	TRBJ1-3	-	CASARRGGPGNTIYF	TGTGCCAGCGCCCGCCGGGGCGGGCCTGGAAACACCATATATTTT
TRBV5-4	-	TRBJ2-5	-	CASSLGLVQETQYF	TGTGCCAGCAGCTTGGGACTGGTACAAGAGACCCAGTACTTC
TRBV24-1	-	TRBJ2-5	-	CATSEDLGETQYF	TGTGCCACCAGTGAGGACCTGGGGGAGACCCAGTACTTC
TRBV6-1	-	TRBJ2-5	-	CASSEFRVSETQYF	TGTGCCAGCAGTGAATTTAGGGTTTCGGAGACCCAGTACTTC